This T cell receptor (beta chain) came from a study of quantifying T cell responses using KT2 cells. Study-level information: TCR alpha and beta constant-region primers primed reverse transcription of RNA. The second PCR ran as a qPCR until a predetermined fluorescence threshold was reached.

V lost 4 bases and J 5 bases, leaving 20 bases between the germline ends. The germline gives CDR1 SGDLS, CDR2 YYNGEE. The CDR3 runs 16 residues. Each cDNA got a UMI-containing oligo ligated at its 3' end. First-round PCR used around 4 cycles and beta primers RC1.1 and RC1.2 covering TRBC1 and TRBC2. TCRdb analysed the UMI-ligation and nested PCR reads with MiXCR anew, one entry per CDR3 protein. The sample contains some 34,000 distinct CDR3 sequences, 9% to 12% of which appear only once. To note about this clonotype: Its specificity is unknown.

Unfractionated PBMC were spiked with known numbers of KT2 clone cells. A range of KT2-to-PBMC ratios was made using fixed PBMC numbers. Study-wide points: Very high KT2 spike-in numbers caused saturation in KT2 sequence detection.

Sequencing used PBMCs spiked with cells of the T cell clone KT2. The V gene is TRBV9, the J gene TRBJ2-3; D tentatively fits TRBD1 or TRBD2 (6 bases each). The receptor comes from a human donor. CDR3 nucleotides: TGTGCCAGCAGCCCGGGGGCGGCCCGCCCTATAGATACGCAGTATTTT. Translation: CASSPGAARPIDTQYF.